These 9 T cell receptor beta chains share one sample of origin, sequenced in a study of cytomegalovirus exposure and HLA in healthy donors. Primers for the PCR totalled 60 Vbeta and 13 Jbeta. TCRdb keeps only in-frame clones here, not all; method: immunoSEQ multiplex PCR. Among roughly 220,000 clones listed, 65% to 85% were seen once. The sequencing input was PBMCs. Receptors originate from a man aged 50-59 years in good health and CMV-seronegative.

This CDR3 reads CASSQGQVSNQPQHF. CDR3 bases: TGTGCCAGCAGTCAGGGACAGGTTAGCAATCAGCCCCAGCATTTT. This sequence joins TRBV28 and TRBJ1-5, with TRBD1 matching 8 bases. Per germline, CDR1 MDHEN and CDR2 SYDVKM. V lost 5 bases and J lost 0; bases outside the gene matches: 3. The CDR3 is 15 amino acids.

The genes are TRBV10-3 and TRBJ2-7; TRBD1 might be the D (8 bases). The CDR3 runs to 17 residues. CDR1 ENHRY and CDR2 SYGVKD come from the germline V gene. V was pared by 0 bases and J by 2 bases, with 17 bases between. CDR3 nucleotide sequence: TGTGCCATCAGTGAGTCACGTCAGGGGGCGGGGGCCTACGAGCAGTACTTC. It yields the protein CAISESRQGAGAYEQYF.

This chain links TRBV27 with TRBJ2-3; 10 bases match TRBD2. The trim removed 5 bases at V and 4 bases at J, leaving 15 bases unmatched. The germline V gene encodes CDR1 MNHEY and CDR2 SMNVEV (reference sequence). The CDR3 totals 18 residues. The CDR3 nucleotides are TGTGCCAGCAGTCTCAGGCCCTCCAGCGGGAGGGTTGCAGATACGCAGTATTTT. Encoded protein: CASSLRPSSGRVADTQYF.

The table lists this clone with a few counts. The CDR3 bases are TGTGCCAGCAGTTCACGGACTAGCGGCACAGATACGCAGTATTTT. This gives the protein CASSSRTSGTDTQYF. This chain connects TRBV6-5 to TRBJ2-3; TRBD2 agrees at 9 bases. The germline gives CDR1 MNHEY, CDR2 SVGAGI. The V gene end was trimmed by 4 bases and the J gene end by 1 base; junction bases not matched to a gene: 3. The CDR3 sequence is 15 residues long.

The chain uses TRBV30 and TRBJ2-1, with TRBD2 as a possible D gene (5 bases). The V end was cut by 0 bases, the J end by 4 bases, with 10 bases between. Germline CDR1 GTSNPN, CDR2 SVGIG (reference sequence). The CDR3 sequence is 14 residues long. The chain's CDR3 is CAWSVAANYNEQFF. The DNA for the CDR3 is TGTGCCTGGAGTGTAGCGGCAAATTACAATGAGCAGTTCTTC.

CDR3 amino acids: CASSPPGPASEQYF. The CDR3 nucleotides are TGTGCCAGCAGTCCGCCTGGTCCAGCGAGCGAGCAGTACTTC. The rearrangement uses TRBV28 and TRBJ2-7; D is undetermined. This CDR3 is 14 amino acids long. V was shortened by 5 bases and J by 6 bases, with 17 bases between the two germline ends. Germline values: CDR1 MDHEN, CDR2 SYDVKM.

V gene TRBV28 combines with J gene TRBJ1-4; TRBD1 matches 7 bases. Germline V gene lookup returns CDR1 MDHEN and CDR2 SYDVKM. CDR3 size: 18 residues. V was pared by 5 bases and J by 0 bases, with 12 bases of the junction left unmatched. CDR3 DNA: TGTGCCAGCAGTCGTACAGGGGCCTCCCTTGCAACTAATGAAAAACTGTTTTTT. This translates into CASSRTGASLATNEKLFF.

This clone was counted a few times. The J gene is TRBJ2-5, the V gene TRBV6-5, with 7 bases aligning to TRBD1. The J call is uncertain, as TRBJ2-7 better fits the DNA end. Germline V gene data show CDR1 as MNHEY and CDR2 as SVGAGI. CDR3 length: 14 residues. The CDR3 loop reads CASSYRDRFYEQYF. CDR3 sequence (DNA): TGTGCCAGCAGTTACCGGGACAGATTTTACGAGCAGTACTTC.

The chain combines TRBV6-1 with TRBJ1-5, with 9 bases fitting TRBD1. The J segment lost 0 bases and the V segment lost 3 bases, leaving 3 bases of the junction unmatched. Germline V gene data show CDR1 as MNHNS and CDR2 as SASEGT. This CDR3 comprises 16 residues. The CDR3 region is CASSDDRGYSNQPQHF. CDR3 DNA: TGTGCCAGCAGTGACGACAGGGGGTATAGCAATCAGCCCCAGCATTTT.